The rows below give T cell receptor beta chains drawn from one sample of a study of T cell responses to AZD1222 COVID-19 vaccine. TCRdb's copy holds only in-frame clones and misses some; the assay was immunoSEQ multiplex PCR. The table has roughly 100,000 clones, around 76% seen once; the top ten hold approximately 5%. The sample consisted of peripheral blood, taken on day 0 of AZD1222 vaccination. The receptors come from an adult in good health. The CDR3 runs from the conserved cysteine through the conserved F or W. D genes are given only for firm matches. Rows may omit the clone size; those that give it use once, few, many or a size class.

d_gene	v_gene	j_gene	abundance	CDR3nt	CDR3aa
-	TRBV10-3	TRBJ2-7	-	TGTGCCATCAGCTGGCGGGGCCGCTACGAGCAGTACTTC	CAISWRGRYEQYF
-	TRBV7-2	TRBJ1-1	few	TGTGCCAGCAGCTTAGGCAGGGGTTACACTGAAGCTTTCTTT	CASSLGRGYTEAFF
-	TRBV5-1	TRBJ1-1	-	TGCGCCAGCAGCTCGCAGTCAGCGAACACTGAAGCTTTCTTT	CASSSQSANTEAFF
-	TRBV4-3	TRBJ1-2	-	TGCGCCAGCAGCCAAGACGGGGCGGCGAAGGTTGGCTACACCTTC	CASSQDGAAKVGYTF
-	TRBV5-5	TRBJ2-7	-	TGTGCCAGCAGCTTATGGGGAGGTCCTGGGTACGAGCAGTACTTC	CASSLWGGPGYEQYF
-	TRBV18	TRBJ2-3	-	TGTGCCAGCTCCGGGCAGGGAGGAGATACGCAGTATTTT	CASSGQGGDTQYF
-	TRBV6-2/TRBV6-3	TRBJ1-3	-	TGTGCCAGCAGTTGGGTCTCTGGAAACACCATATATTTT	CASSWVSGNTIYF
-	TRBV7-9	TRBJ1-2	-	TGTGCCAGCAGCTTAGAGGGGCTTTGGGGCTACACCTTC	CASSLEGLWGYTF
-	TRBV7-2	TRBJ1-2	once	TGTGCCAGCAGCTTAGAGTGGCAGGGATCGGGCTACACCTTC	CASSLEWQGSGYTF
-	TRBV7-9	TRBJ1-1	-	TGTGCCAGCGAGGAAACAGTGGGCGCTTTCTTT	CASEETVGAFF
TRBD1	TRBV3-1/TRBV3-2	TRBJ1-1	-	TGTGCCAGCAGGAGACAGGGAGGCACTGAAGCTTTCTTT	CASRRQGGTEAFF
-	TRBV19	TRBJ2-7	-	TGTGCCCCCAGTATTCCCCCCTGGGGTTTGGGGGAGCAGTACTTC	CAPSIPPWGLGEQYF
TRBD1	TRBV2	TRBJ1-2	-	TGTGCCAGCAGTCGACAGGGTGGCTATGGCTACACCTTC	CASSRQGGYGYTF
-	TRBV29-1	TRBJ2-7	-	TGCAGCGTTCGAGGATACTCCTACGAGCAGTACTTC	CSVRGYSYEQYF
-	TRBV27	TRBJ2-3	few	TGTGCCAGCCGCCGGGACCGGACGACAGATACGCAGTATTTT	CASRRDRTTDTQYF
TRBD1	TRBV19	TRBJ1-2	-	TGTGCCAGCGAAGGGGGGACAGGCACCTATGGCTACACCTTC	CASEGGTGTYGYTF
-	TRBV15	TRBJ2-3	-	TGTGCCACCAGCAGAAATCACCCAGATACGCAGTATTTT	CATSRNHPDTQYF
TRBD2	TRBV9	TRBJ2-3	-	TGTGCCAGCAGCCCTGCTAGCGGGGGGGCCTTTAGTGCTTCCGATACGCAGTATTTT	CASSPASGGAFSASDTQYF
-	TRBV7-2	TRBJ2-5	-	TGTGCCAGCAGTCGCGGGGGCGCCCAAGAGACCCAGTACTTC	CASSRGGAQETQYF
-	TRBV3-1/TRBV3-2	TRBJ1-4	few	TGTGCCAGCAGCCAAGACCGAAATGAAAAACTGTTTTTT	CASSQDRNEKLFF
-	TRBV4-1	TRBJ2-1	-	TGCGCCAGCAGCCAATACAATGAGCAGTTCTTC	CASSQYNEQFF
TRBD1	TRBV6-5	TRBJ1-2	-	TGTGCCAGCAGGGGACAGGGCGATGGCTACACCTTC	CASRGQGDGYTF
TRBD2	TRBV7-9	TRBJ2-1	medium-sized	TGTGCCAGCAGCACGACTAGCGGGGGACCCTACAATGAGCAGTTCTTC	CASSTTSGGPYNEQFF
TRBD2	TRBV5-4	TRBJ2-7	-	TGTGCCAGCAGAGGCGGGGGGCCCTCCTACGAGCAGTACTTC	CASRGGGPSYEQYF
-	TRBV19	TRBJ2-7	-	TGTGCCAGTAGTATAGTTGGCGCTAAATACGAGCAGTACTTC	CASSIVGAKYEQYF
-	TRBV10-1	TRBJ2-5	-	TGCGCCAGCAGGGCCGAGGGAGAGACCCAGTACTTC	CASRAEGETQYF
TRBD2	TRBV7-9	TRBJ2-1	-	TGTGCCAGCAGCCAATACCTAGCGGGACGTAACAATGAGCAGTTCTTC	CASSQYLAGRNNEQFF
-	TRBV10-1	TRBJ2-6	-	TGCGCCAGCAGTGCACAACAGGGAATCTCCTCTGGGGCCAACGTCCTGACTTTC	CASSAQQGISSGANVLTF
-	TRBV11-2	TRBJ2-1	-	TGTGCCAGCAGCCGGGGACTGGAGCAGTTCTTC	CASSRGLEQFF
TRBD1	TRBV10-3	TRBJ1-5	-	TGTGCCATCAGTGATGACAGGGCGGGAAATCAGCCCCAGCATTTT	CAISDDRAGNQPQHF
-	TRBV6-5	TRBJ1-4	-	TGTGCCAGCAGGTCTGAGGGGGAGGTTTATGAAAAACTGTTTTTT	CASRSEGEVYEKLFF
TRBD1	TRBV18	TRBJ2-7	-	TGTGCCAGCTCACCGGACAGGGCACGGGAGCAGTACTTC	CASSPDRAREQYF
TRBD1	TRBV10-2	TRBJ1-2	-	TGCGCCAGCAGGGCGACAGGGGGCCCCTCTAGTGGCTACACCTTC	CASRATGGPSSGYTF
-	TRBV7-2	TRBJ2-2	-	TGTGCCAGCAGCTTAGCGGGGGGGCGCACCGGGGAGCTGTTTTTT	CASSLAGGRTGELFF
-	TRBV7-2	TRBJ1-2	-	TGTGCCAGCAGCCCCGTGACCGGTGTTAGTGGCTACACCTTC	CASSPVTGVSGYTF
TRBD1	TRBV4-2	TRBJ2-1	-	TGTGCCAGCAGCCGAAGGGGACAGGGTGGAGACAATGAGCAGTTCTTC	CASSRRGQGGDNEQFF
-	TRBV9	TRBJ1-2	-	TGTGCCAGCAGCGTAAACACAGGGAACTATGGCTACACCTTC	CASSVNTGNYGYTF
-	TRBV10-3	TRBJ2-7	-	TGTGCCATCAGCAGAACAGGGAGTGGGGCCTACGAGCAGTACTTC	CAISRTGSGAYEQYF
-	TRBV27	TRBJ1-6	-	TGTGCCAGCAGCCCTTATAATTCACCCCTCCACTTT	CASSPYNSPLHF
TRBD1	TRBV24-1	TRBJ2-3	once	TGTGCCACCAGTGATTCACGACAGGGATACACAGATACGCAGTATTTT	CATSDSRQGYTDTQYF